This T cell receptor (beta chain) was profiled in a study of cytomegalovirus exposure and HLA in healthy donors. Study-wide context: Earlier results showed 120 million or so unique TCR beta sequences derived from about 179 million T cells. General study findings and limits: More clonal expansion characterized HLA-associated TCR beta chains than equally common others in a later analysis.

The primer mix had 60 Vbeta and 13 Jbeta primers. As originally analysed: In a later analysis, the count reached some 83 million unique TCR beta chains, with about 11 million shared. Here immunoSEQ multiplex PCR was the method, and the copy in TCRdb shows in-frame clones only, minus some. The V and J calls and clone size were taken over from that table, and D and trimming were inferred from the DNA. The sample carries about 200,000 clones, 79% recorded once. The sample holds a few counts of this clone. The antigen is not known. This CDR3 comprises 17 residues. With V trimmed by 4 bases and J by 2 bases, 9 bases remained unmatched. Germline assignment: CDR1 SGHRS and CDR2 YFSETQ.

The specimen was PBMCs. J is TRBJ2-1 and V is TRBV5-1, with 10 nucleotides matching TRBD2. This TCR came from a girl aged 5-17 years in good health and CMV-seropositive. The CDR3 loop is CASSGMLAGVTYNEQFF. The CDR3 coding sequence is TGCGCCAGCAGCGGAATGCTAGCGGGGGTAACCTACAATGAGCAGTTCTTC.